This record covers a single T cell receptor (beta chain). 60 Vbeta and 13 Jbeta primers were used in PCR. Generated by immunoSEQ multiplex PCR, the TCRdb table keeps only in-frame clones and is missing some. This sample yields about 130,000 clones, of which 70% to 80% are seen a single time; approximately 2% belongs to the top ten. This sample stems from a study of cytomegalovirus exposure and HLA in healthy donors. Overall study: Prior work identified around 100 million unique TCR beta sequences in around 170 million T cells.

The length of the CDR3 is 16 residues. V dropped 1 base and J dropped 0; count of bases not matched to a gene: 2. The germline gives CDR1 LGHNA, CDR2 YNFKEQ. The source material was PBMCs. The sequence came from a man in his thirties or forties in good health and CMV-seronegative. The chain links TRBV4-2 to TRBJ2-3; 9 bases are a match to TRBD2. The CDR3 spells CASSQGAGGSTDTQYF. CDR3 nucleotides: TGTGCCAGCAGCCAAGGAGCGGGGGGAAGCACAGATACGCAGTATTTT.